This T cell receptor (beta chain) stems from a study of blood T cell repertoires in COVID-19. Study-level background: PBMCs, B-cell-depleted T cells, or T cells provided the cDNA or gDNA that made up the material.

This clone was observed once. The protocol was immunoSEQ multiplex PCR, while the TCRdb copy is restricted to in-frame clones and leaves out a portion. The profile covers tens of thousands of clones, with roughly 85% appearing a single time and about 32% taken by the ten largest. The CDR3 totals 14 residues. Trimming cost V 4 bases and J 5 bases, with 14 bases left between them. CDR1 is SGHVS, CDR2 FNYEAQ, per germline. The chain uses TRBV7-6 and TRBJ2-5, with D possibly being TRBD1 (6 bases). The specimen was peripheral blood. The clonotype comes from a human donor in a cohort sampled during active COVID-19. In nucleotides, the CDR3 is TGTGCCAGCAGCTCAAGCAGGGGTTTGGAGACCCAGTACTTC. Residues: CASSSSRGLETQYF.